Detailed here is one T cell receptor beta chain. The antigen is not known. These data belong to a study of shared clonotypes between healthy human individuals. Overall study: CD4 naive and CD4 memory each took three plates per donor, while CD8 naive took two and CD8 memory one.

General study findings and limits: With few donors, the genetic and exposure-history diversity represented was limited.

The CDR3 totals 13 residues. Germline lookup yields CDR1 MNHNS and CDR2 SASEGT. V lost 4 bases and J lost 3; bases outside the gene matches: 1. The protocol was immunoSEQ multiplex PCR, while the TCRdb copy is restricted to in-frame clones and leaves out a portion. The sample includes about 1 million clones, around 74% of them seen just once. The sequenced sample was memory CD4+ T cells sorted from blood. Subset meaning: CD45RA-negative fraction. This TCR derives from a man between 18 and 29 years old in good health. The chain recombines TRBV6-1 with TRBJ2-7; TRBD1 matches 9 bases. In DNA form, the CDR3 reads TGTGCCAGCAGTGGACAGGGGGTCTACGAGCAGTACTTC. Translation gives CASSGQGVYEQYF.